This T cell receptor beta chain was found in a study of T cells in Graves' hyperthyroidism and ophthalmopathy. Amplification yielded TCR beta CDR3 regions, with RNA transcripts as the source. HTBI primers drove first-round RT-PCR of the TCR CDR3. TCRdb fed the multiplex PCR reads into MiXCR, producing one record per CDR3 protein. The sample yields about 640,000 distinct CDR3 sequences, approximately 15% seen once. This clonotype appeared many times. Trimming stripped 6 bases from V and 6 bases from J, with 23 bases between. Per germline, CDR1 MNHEY and CDR2 SMNVEV (reference sequence). The CDR3 runs 16 residues.

This chain uses TRBV27 with TRBJ1-1, with D hard to call. Sequenced sample: blood. This clonotype was sampled from a woman between 50 and 59 years old with Graves' ophthalmopathy. The CDR3 sequence: CASRRTRARRDSEAFF. The CDR3 DNA reads TGTGCCAGCAGGCGAACTCGGGCAAGGAGAGACTCTGAAGCTTTCTTT.